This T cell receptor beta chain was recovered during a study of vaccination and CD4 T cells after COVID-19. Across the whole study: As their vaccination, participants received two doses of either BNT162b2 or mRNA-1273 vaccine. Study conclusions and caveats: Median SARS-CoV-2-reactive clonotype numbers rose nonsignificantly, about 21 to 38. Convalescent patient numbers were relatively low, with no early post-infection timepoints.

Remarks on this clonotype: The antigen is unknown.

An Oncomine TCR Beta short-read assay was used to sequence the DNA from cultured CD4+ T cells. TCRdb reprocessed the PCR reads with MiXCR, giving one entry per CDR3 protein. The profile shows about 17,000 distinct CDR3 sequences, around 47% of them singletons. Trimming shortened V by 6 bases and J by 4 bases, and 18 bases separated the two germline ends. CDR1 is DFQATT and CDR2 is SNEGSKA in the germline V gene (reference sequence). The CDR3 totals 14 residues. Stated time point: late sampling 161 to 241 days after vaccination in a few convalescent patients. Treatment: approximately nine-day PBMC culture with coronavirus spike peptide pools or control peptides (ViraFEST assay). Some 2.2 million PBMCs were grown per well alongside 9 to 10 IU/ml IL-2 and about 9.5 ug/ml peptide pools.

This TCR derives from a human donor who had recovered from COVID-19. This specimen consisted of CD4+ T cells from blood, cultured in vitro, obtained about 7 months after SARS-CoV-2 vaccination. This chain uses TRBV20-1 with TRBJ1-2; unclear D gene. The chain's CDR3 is CSATSAGGLYGYTF. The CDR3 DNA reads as TGCAGTGCCACTAGTGCCGGCGGCCTCTATGGCTACACCTTC.